These 25 T cell receptor beta chains originate from one sample sequenced in a study of T cells in Graves' hyperthyroidism and ophthalmopathy. TCR beta CDR3 sequences were amplified from RNA transcripts. The primer set for the first-round RT-PCR of the TCR CDR3 was HTBI. TCRdb fed the multiplex PCR reads into MiXCR, producing one record per CDR3 protein. The table lists some 250,000 distinct CDR3 sequences, 13% to 15% of them singletons. The sequencing input was blood. The receptors come from a middle-aged woman with Graves' hyperthyroidism that later progressed to Graves' ophthalmopathy.

This clonotype was seen repeatedly, ten times or more. The chain couples TRBV28 to TRBJ2-1; 8 positions agree with TRBD2. This CDR3 is 19 amino acids long. Germline-derived CDR1 and CDR2 are MDHEN and SYDVKM. Losses at the gene ends were 3 bases for V and 7 bases for J; bases not matched to a gene: 20. The CDR3 spells CASSLWQRMLAGMGNEQFF. CDR3 nucleotides: TGTGCCAGCAGTTTGTGGCAGAGGATGTTAGCGGGAATGGGGAATGAGCAGTTCTTC.

This chain links TRBV7-2 with TRBJ2-4; D possibly corresponds to TRBD1 (6 bases). The CDR3 is 15 amino acids. Per the germline V gene, CDR1 is SGHTA and CDR2 is FQGNSA. Trimming took 6 bases from V and 0 from J, leaving 12 bases between them. The CDR3 loop reads CASRGAVLAKNIQYF. The CDR3 DNA reads TGTGCCAGCAGGGGGGCGGTTCTAGCCAAAAACATTCAGTACTTC.

The CDR3, as DNA: TGTGCCAGCAGCTTAGGGGGGGCTCTGGATGAGCAGTTCTTC. It is translated as CASSLGGALDEQFF. The chain recombines TRBV7-9 with TRBJ2-1, with D perhaps given as TRBD1 or TRBD2 (6 bases each). V was cut by 1 base and J by 8 bases, with 12 bases left in between. CDR3 length: 14 residues. The germline V gene has CDR1 SEHNR and CDR2 FQNEAQ (reference sequence).

This clonotype has ten or more counts. V is TRBV28 and J is TRBJ1-1, with D unclear. The CDR3 has 14 amino acids. Trimming cost V 6 bases and J 5 bases, with 16 bases left between them. Germline CDR1 and CDR2: MDHEN and SYDVKM. CDR3 sequence reads: CASREPGAGTEAFF. The CDR3 bases are TGTGCCAGCAGAGAGCCGGGAGCGGGGACTGAAGCTTTCTTT.

Comments on this clonotype: Just one base apart from a much larger clone, this may be a read error. The chain joins TRBV30 to TRBJ2-1; the match to TRBD2 covers 10 bases. The V gene's germline CDR1 is GTSNPN and CDR2 SVGIG (reference sequence). Trimming took 5 bases from V and 6 from J; bases not matched to a gene: 10. This CDR3 spans 15 amino acids. In DNA, the CDR3 is TGTGCCTGGGAAAGGACTAGCGGCTTCTGCAATGAGCAGTTCTTC. It specifies CAWERTSGFCNEQFF.

This clonotype was seen many times. CDR3 sequence reads: CASRGQGGTDTQYF. DNA for the CDR3: TGTGCCAGCCGCGGACAGGGTGGCACAGATACGCAGTATTTT. The V and J genes are TRBV5-6 and TRBJ2-3; 8 positions agree with TRBD1. The CDR3 has 14 amino acids. From germline, CDR1 is SGHDT and CDR2 YYEEEE. V shed 7 bases and J 1 base; nucleotides not matched to a gene: 5.

This clonotype was recorded many times. An end of the junction does not agree with germline; a read error may underlie this. The V gene is TRBV6-1, the J gene TRBJ1-3, with D possibly being TRBD1 (5 bases). Germline values: CDR1 MNHNS, CDR2 SASEGT. The CDR3 runs to 11 residues. CDR3 residues: CASSVIGATNF. The DNA of the CDR3 is TGTGCCAGCAGCGTAATTGGGGCTACTAATTTT.

This clonotype was recorded only once. Its ends do not fully match the called genes, so a read error is possible. The chain couples TRBV11-3 to TRBJ2-1; weak D call: TRBD2 (6 bases). Germline V gene lookup returns CDR1 SGHNT and CDR2 YENEEA. The CDR3 runs 14 residues. The CDR3 DNA reads as TGTACCAGCAGCCTAGGGCGGGGCTACAATGAGCAGTTCTTC. This gives the protein CTSSLGRGYNEQFF. The complete variable domain, with remaining parts taken from reference TRBV11-3 and TRBJ2-1, reads EAGVVQSPRYKIIEKKQPVAFWCNPISGHNTLYWYLQNLGQGPELLIRYENEEAVDDSQLPKDRFSAERLKGVDSTLKIQPAELGDSAVYLCTSSLGRGYNEQFFGPGTRLTVL.

This clonotype was detected ten times or more. The chain's CDR3 is CASSLRTPTGPNYGYTF. DNA for the CDR3: TGTGCCAGCAGCTTACGCACCCCGACAGGCCCTAACTATGGCTACACCTTC. The chain couples TRBV13 to TRBJ1-2; D might be TRBD1 (6 bases). Germline V gives CDR1 PRHDT, CDR2 FYEKMQ (reference sequence). CDR3 length equals 17 residues. Trimming removed 2 bases at V and 0 bases at J, with 16 bases between.

The J gene is TRBJ2-5, the V gene TRBV7-6, with a tentative D call TRBD1 (6 bases). Germline V gene sequence: CDR1 SGHVS, CDR2 FNYEAQ. The CDR3 runs to 16 residues. Trimming pared 1 base from V and 5 bases from J, leaving 17 bases between. The CDR3 loop reads CASSLVVDRNSETQYF. CDR3 DNA sequence: TGTGCCAGCAGCTTAGTTGTGGACAGAAATTCGGAGACCCAGTACTTC. The full variable domain, rest sourced from reference TRBV7-6 and TRBJ2-5, is GAGVSQSPRYKVTKRGQDVALRCDPISGHVSLYWYRQALGQGPEFLTYFNYEAQQDKSGLPNDRFSAERPEGSISTLTIQRTEQRDSAMYRCASSLVVDRNSETQYFGPGTRLLVL.

V is TRBV12-3 or TRBV12-4 and J is TRBJ2-2, with 8 bases lining up with TRBD2. The CDR3 extends over 15 amino acids. V gave up 7 bases and J gave up 6 bases; unmatched junction bases: 10. CDR3 loop: CASTRGGGEAGELFF. In DNA form, the CDR3 reads TGTGCCAGCACCCGGGGGGGGGGAGAGGCCGGGGAGCTGTTTTTT.

The sample holds many counts of this clonotype. CDR3 DNA sequence: TGTGCCAGCAGCTTGGGACTCGGACCCACTGAAGCTTTCTTT. Translating gives CASSLGLGPTEAFF. This chain joins TRBV7-9 and TRBJ1-1; possible D gene TRBD1, 5 bases. Germline-derived CDR1 and CDR2 are SEHNR and FQNEAQ (reference sequence). This CDR3 has 14 residues. V gave up 3 bases and J gave up 4 bases, with 12 bases separating them.

This clonotype was counted at least ten times. The V call is TRBV7-8, the J call TRBJ1-4; no definite D call. Germline V gene lookup returns CDR1 SGHVS and CDR2 FQNEAQ. The length of the CDR3 is 13 residues. V lost 5 bases, J lost 6 bases, and 10 bases lay in between. The CDR3 DNA sequence: TGTGCCAGCAGCCCGACCTTCCATGAAAAACTGTTTTTT. Residues: CASSPTFHEKLFF.

A few counts support this clonotype. V is TRBV29-1 and J is TRBJ1-3; D gene unclear. Germline V CDR1 and CDR2: SQVTM, ANQGSEA. This CDR3 has 13 amino acids. V gave up 3 bases and J gave up 7 bases, with 13 bases separating them. CDR3 region: CSVDAGIPNTIYF. The CDR3 DNA reads as TGCAGCGTTGACGCTGGGATACCTAACACCATATATTTT. Full variable domain (outside the CDR3, taken from reference TRBV29-1 and TRBJ1-3): SAVISQKPSRDICQRGTSLTIQCQVDSQVTMMFWYRQQPGQSLTLIATANQGSEATYESGFVIDKFPISRPNLTFSTLTVSNMSPEDSSIYLCSVDAGIPNTIYFGEGSWLTVV.

At least ten counts were recorded for this clonotype. The genes are TRBV6-1 and TRBJ2-7; no reliable D call. V was cut by 10 bases and J by 2 bases, with 15 bases left in between. The CDR3 sequence is 13 residues long. Germline V gene sequence: CDR1 MNHNS, CDR2 SASEGT. The CDR3 region has the DNA TGTGCCACCAAGGACGAGACTGCCTACGAGCAGTACTTC. Translation: CATKDETAYEQYF.

The sample holds many counts of this clonotype. The rearrangement joins TRBV18 to TRBJ1-5; tentative D call: TRBD1 (6 bases). Trimming pared 8 bases from V and 3 bases from J, leaving 23 bases between. Germline V gene sequence: CDR1 KGHSH, CDR2 LQKENI. The CDR3 length is 17 residues. The CDR3 bases are TGTGCCAGCCGCCAGGGAGGGTCGCGGGGGCACAATCAGCCCCAGCATTTT. Translated: CASRQGGSRGHNQPQHF.

V usage is TRBV11-2 and J usage is TRBJ1-1; D gene unclear. Trimming stripped 4 bases from V and 6 bases from J, with 21 bases between. This CDR3 is 16 amino acids long. Germline CDR1 is SGHAT and CDR2 is FQNNGV. The CDR3 DNA reads TGTGCCAGCAGCTCCCTTAAAGGGAGACTGATCTCTGAAGCTTTCTTT. As protein: CASSSLKGRLISEAFF. Supplemented by reference TRBV11-2 and TRBJ1-1, the full variable domain reads EAGVAQSPRYKIIEKRQSVAFWCNPISGHATLYWYQQILGQGPKLLIQFQNNGVVDDSQLPKDRFSAERLKGVDSTLKIQPAKLEDSAVYLCASSSLKGRLISEAFFGQGTRLTVV.

This clonotype occurred many times. This chain connects TRBV24-1 to TRBJ2-3, with TRBD2 matching over 7 bases. This CDR3 is 16 amino acids long. Germline CDR1 KGHDR, CDR2 SFDVKD. Trimming took 6 bases from V and 0 from J; bases not matched to a gene: 8. The chain's CDR3 is CATSLTGGPSTDTQYF. CDR3 nucleotides: TGTGCCACCAGTTTGACGGGAGGTCCTAGCACAGATACGCAGTATTTT.

This clonotype showed up many times. The rearrangement joins TRBV28 to TRBJ1-1; the D gene is possibly TRBD1 (6 bases). V was cut by 8 bases and J by 6 bases, with 10 bases left in between. This CDR3 region has 11 residues. Germline-derived CDR1 and CDR2 are MDHEN and SYDVKM. CDR3 nucleotide sequence: TGTGCCAGCCAGGGGTGGGCTGAAGCTTTCTTT. It specifies CASQGWAEAFF.

This clonotype was observed many times. V usage is TRBV20-1 and J usage is TRBJ1-4; D possibly corresponds to TRBD1 (5 bases). The CDR3 length is 15 residues. Trimming took off 0 bases at V and 3 bases at J, with 11 bases between the two ends. Per the germline V gene, CDR1 is DFQATT and CDR2 is SNEGSKA (reference sequence). The CDR3 sequence is CSARDGGLANEKLFF. DNA for the CDR3: TGCAGTGCTAGAGATGGGGGGTTGGCTAATGAAAAACTGTTTTTT.

This clonotype was seen at least ten times. The V gene is TRBV20-1, the J gene TRBJ2-1, with 7 positions matching TRBD2. The CDR3 is 14 residues long. J lost 5 bases, V lost 3 bases, and 7 bases had no gene match. The germline V gene has CDR1 DFQATT and CDR2 SNEGSKA (reference sequence). CDR3 region: CSASPAGTDNEQFF. The CDR3 nucleotides read TGCAGTGCTAGTCCAGCGGGAACCGACAATGAGCAGTTCTTC.

In its sample, this clonotype was seen many times. The rearrangement links TRBV28 to TRBJ2-1; TRBD1 is a possible D gene (6 bases). The CDR3 totals 12 residues. The ends were cut back, 9 bases at V and 5 bases at J, with 11 bases in the middle. Germline V gene sequence: CDR1 MDHEN, CDR2 SYDVKM. DNA for the CDR3: TGTGCCAGTACCAGGGGCAACAATGAGCAGTTCTTC. This sequence encodes CASTRGNNEQFF.

This clonotype showed up many times. The chain couples TRBV20-1 to TRBJ1-1; D is perhaps TRBD1 (5 bases). The V end lost 1 base, the J end lost 1 base, and 13 bases lay between the germline ends. CDR3 length: 15 residues. CDR1 DFQATT and CDR2 SNEGSKA come from the germline V gene (reference sequence). CDR3 sequence reads: CSARVGGYANTEAFF. Here the CDR3 DNA reads TGCAGTGCTAGAGTGGGGGGGTATGCGAACACTGAAGCTTTCTTT.

This clonotype was seen repeatedly, ten times or more. J is TRBJ2-2 and V is TRBV11-2; D remains unclear. The CDR3 consists of 14 residues. Germline V gene lookup returns CDR1 SGHAT and CDR2 FQNNGV. The ends were cut back, 1 base at V and 1 base at J, with 4 bases in the middle. The CDR3 reads CASSLAQNTGELFF. CDR3 bases: TGTGCCAGCAGCTTAGCCCAGAACACCGGGGAGCTGTTTTTT.

This clonotype was found many times. The chain employs TRBV20-1 and TRBJ2-7; D could derive from TRBD1 or TRBD2 (5 bases each). Germline V gene sequence: CDR1 DFQATT, CDR2 SNEGSKA (reference sequence). The V and J ends lost 2 bases and 3 bases respectively, with 20 bases between them. CDR3 length: 16 amino acids. The CDR3 reads CSARLFRDRRGYEQYF. The CDR3 DNA is TGCAGTGCTAGACTTTTCCGGGACCGAAGAGGCTACGAGCAGTACTTC.